This is a list of T cell receptor beta chains from one sample in a study of OX40 agonist ivuxolimab in advanced cancers. Only in-frame clones appear in the TCRdb table, and some are missing; sequencing was by immunoSEQ multiplex PCR. The sample yields tens of thousands of clones, around 84% seen once. Specimen: CD4+ or CD8+ T cells sorted from blood, collected in a trial of the OX40 agonist ivuxolimab. The receptor source for this set is an adult with an advanced solid tumor such as melanoma, head and neck, liver or kidney cancer. The CDR3 runs from the conserved cysteine through the conserved F or W. Fields, in order: CDR3 length, D gene, clone size, J gene, V gene, CDR3 protein, CDR3 DNA. D genes are given only for firm matches. Clone sizes are given selectively: once, few, many, or a class where the clone is expanded.

cdr3_length: 13
d_call: -
clone_size: -
j_call: TRBJ1-5
v_call: TRBV7-9
cdr3_aa: CASSLSRDQPQHF
cdr3_nt: TGTGCCAGCAGCTTAAGCAGGGATCAGCCCCAGCATTTT

cdr3_length: 15
d_call: TRBD2
clone_size: -
j_call: TRBJ2-7
v_call: TRBV2
cdr3_aa: CASSVGLAEAYEQYF
cdr3_nt: TGTGCCAGCAGCGTGGGACTAGCGGAGGCCTACGAGCAGTACTTC

cdr3_length: 16
d_call: TRBD2
clone_size: -
j_call: TRBJ2-5
v_call: TRBV2
cdr3_aa: CASSGVGLAGQETQYF
cdr3_nt: TGTGCCAGCAGTGGAGTTGGGCTAGCGGGACAAGAGACCCAGTACTTC

cdr3_length: 12
d_call: -
clone_size: few
j_call: TRBJ2-2
v_call: TRBV9
cdr3_aa: CASSPHRGELFF
cdr3_nt: TGTGCCAGCAGCCCCCACAGAGGGGAGCTGTTTTTT

cdr3_length: 14
d_call: -
clone_size: -
j_call: TRBJ1-4
v_call: TRBV25-1
cdr3_aa: CASSESPSRGKLFF
cdr3_nt: TGTGCCAGCAGTGAATCCCCCTCCAGGGGTAAACTGTTTTTT

cdr3_length: 14
d_call: -
clone_size: -
j_call: TRBJ2-5
v_call: TRBV5-5
cdr3_aa: CASTLMTVQETQYF
cdr3_nt: TGTGCCAGCACCTTAATGACAGTTCAAGAGACCCAGTACTTC

cdr3_length: 15
d_call: TRBD2
clone_size: -
j_call: TRBJ2-1
v_call: TRBV5-4
cdr3_aa: CASSSGLAGGNEQFF
cdr3_nt: TGTGCCAGCAGCTCCGGACTAGCGGGAGGCAATGAGCAGTTCTTC

cdr3_length: 15
d_call: TRBD1
clone_size: -
j_call: TRBJ2-7
v_call: TRBV6-6
cdr3_aa: CASSSRGQGAAEQYF
cdr3_nt: TGTGCCAGCAGTTCCAGGGGACAGGGAGCGGCTGAGCAGTACTTC

cdr3_length: 17
d_call: -
clone_size: -
j_call: TRBJ1-1
v_call: TRBV2
cdr3_aa: CASSDELPLPLNTEAFF
cdr3_nt: TGTGCCAGCAGTGACGAGCTACCGCTCCCCCTGAACACTGAAGCTTTCTTT

cdr3_length: 14
d_call: -
clone_size: -
j_call: TRBJ1-2
v_call: TRBV6-1
cdr3_aa: CASSEQDRLYGYTF
cdr3_nt: TGTGCCAGCAGTGAACAGGACAGACTCTATGGCTACACCTTC

cdr3_length: 15
d_call: TRBD1
clone_size: -
j_call: TRBJ1-2
v_call: TRBV18
cdr3_aa: CASSPGNRGSYGYTF
cdr3_nt: TGTGCCAGCTCACCGGGGAACAGGGGCTCCTATGGCTACACCTTC

cdr3_length: 17
d_call: -
clone_size: once
j_call: TRBJ2-4
v_call: TRBV25-1
cdr3_aa: CASSSGGGAMAKNIQYF
cdr3_nt: TGTGCCAGCAGTTCCGGAGGGGGGGCTATGGCCAAAAACATTCAGTACTTC

cdr3_length: 17
d_call: -
clone_size: -
j_call: TRBJ2-7
v_call: TRBV28
cdr3_aa: CASSSERGGRLNYEQYF
cdr3_nt: TGTGCCAGCAGTTCGGAGAGGGGGGGGCGGTTAAACTACGAGCAGTACTTC

cdr3_length: 12
d_call: -
clone_size: -
j_call: TRBJ2-7
v_call: TRBV7-9
cdr3_aa: CASSLSGYEQYF
cdr3_nt: TGTGCCAGCAGCTTAAGCGGCTACGAGCAGTACTTC

cdr3_length: 14
d_call: -
clone_size: once
j_call: TRBJ2-7
v_call: TRBV5-6
cdr3_aa: CASSLRSPGYEQYF
cdr3_nt: TGTGCCAGCAGCTTGAGATCCCCCGGGTACGAGCAGTACTTC

cdr3_length: 14
d_call: TRBD1
clone_size: -
j_call: TRBJ1-1
v_call: TRBV11-3
cdr3_aa: CASSRGQGSTEAFF
cdr3_nt: TGTGCCAGCAGCCGTGGACAGGGCAGCACTGAAGCTTTCTTT

cdr3_length: 14
d_call: TRBD2
clone_size: -
j_call: TRBJ2-2
v_call: TRBV10-2
cdr3_aa: CASTRGGYTGELFF
cdr3_nt: TGCGCCAGCACCCGGGGAGGGTACACCGGGGAGCTGTTTTTT

cdr3_length: 12
d_call: -
clone_size: -
j_call: TRBJ1-4
v_call: TRBV15
cdr3_aa: CATSRAGEKLFF
cdr3_nt: TGTGCCACCAGCAGAGCGGGTGAAAAACTGTTTTTT

cdr3_length: 15
d_call: -
clone_size: few
j_call: TRBJ2-5
v_call: TRBV21-1
cdr3_aa: CASSKDETRQETQYF
cdr3_nt: TGTGCCAGCAGCAAAGATGAGACTAGACAAGAGACCCAGTACTTC

cdr3_length: 16
d_call: TRBD1
clone_size: -
j_call: TRBJ2-7
v_call: TRBV7-9
cdr3_aa: CASSLGQGLLGYEQYF
cdr3_nt: TGTGCCAGCAGCTTGGGACAGGGTTTATTAGGGTACGAGCAGTACTTC

cdr3_length: 15
d_call: TRBD1
clone_size: -
j_call: TRBJ1-2
v_call: TRBV5-1
cdr3_aa: CASSLTSGTGGLYTF
cdr3_nt: TGCGCCAGCAGCTTGACCTCCGGGACAGGGGGCCTCTACACCTTC

cdr3_length: 15
d_call: -
clone_size: -
j_call: TRBJ2-7
v_call: TRBV15
cdr3_aa: CATSRDPDPSYEQYF
cdr3_nt: TGTGCCACCAGCAGAGATCCAGACCCTTCCTACGAGCAGTACTTC

cdr3_length: 14
d_call: -
clone_size: -
j_call: TRBJ2-6
v_call: TRBV7-2
cdr3_aa: CASSLGVGANVLTF
cdr3_nt: TGTGCCAGCAGCTTAGGGGTTGGGGCCAACGTCCTGACTTTC

cdr3_length: 11
d_call: -
clone_size: -
j_call: TRBJ1-2
v_call: TRBV29-1
cdr3_aa: CSVEDLDGYTF
cdr3_nt: TGCAGCGTTGAAGATCTGGATGGCTACACCTTC

cdr3_length: 13
d_call: -
clone_size: -
j_call: TRBJ1-1
v_call: TRBV18
cdr3_aa: CASSPDSGTEAFF
cdr3_nt: TGTGCCAGCTCACCCGATTCCGGCACTGAAGCTTTCTTT

cdr3_length: 15
d_call: -
clone_size: -
j_call: TRBJ2-1
v_call: TRBV11-3
cdr3_aa: CASSPRTATYNEQFF
cdr3_nt: TGTGCCAGCAGCCCGAGGACAGCAACCTACAATGAGCAGTTCTTC

cdr3_length: 14
d_call: -
clone_size: -
j_call: TRBJ1-3
v_call: TRBV6-5
cdr3_aa: CASSYSMFGNTIYF
cdr3_nt: TGTGCCAGCAGTTACTCCATGTTTGGAAACACCATATATTTT

cdr3_length: 16
d_call: TRBD1
clone_size: -
j_call: TRBJ1-2
v_call: TRBV6-6
cdr3_aa: CASLSSGTGGLGGYTF
cdr3_nt: TGTGCCAGCCTCTCTTCCGGGACAGGGGGCTTAGGGGGCTACACCTTC

cdr3_length: 15
d_call: -
clone_size: few
j_call: TRBJ1-3
v_call: TRBV7-7
cdr3_aa: CASSLGSELGNTIYF
cdr3_nt: TGTGCTAGCAGCTTAGGGTCGGAGCTAGGGAACACCATATATTTT

cdr3_length: 16
d_call: -
clone_size: -
j_call: TRBJ2-7
v_call: TRBV18
cdr3_aa: CASSPRVTESSYEQYF
cdr3_nt: TGTGCCAGCTCACCGAGAGTTACAGAGAGCTCCTACGAGCAGTACTTC

cdr3_length: 15
d_call: -
clone_size: -
j_call: TRBJ2-1
v_call: TRBV5-1
cdr3_aa: CASSLQASSYNEQFF
cdr3_nt: TGCGCCAGCAGCTTACAGGCCAGCTCCTACAATGAGCAGTTCTTC

cdr3_length: 13
d_call: -
clone_size: -
j_call: TRBJ1-2
v_call: TRBV11-2
cdr3_aa: CASSRTHNYGYTF
cdr3_nt: TGTGCCAGCAGCCGTACACATAACTATGGCTACACCTTC

cdr3_length: 11
d_call: -
clone_size: few
j_call: TRBJ2-5
v_call: TRBV28
cdr3_aa: CASSFLQTQYF
cdr3_nt: TGTGCCAGCAGTTTTCTACAGACCCAGTACTTC

cdr3_length: 14
d_call: -
clone_size: -
j_call: TRBJ1-2
v_call: TRBV27
cdr3_aa: CASSLFAGIYGYTF
cdr3_nt: TGTGCCAGCAGTTTGTTCGCAGGAATCTATGGCTACACCTTC

cdr3_length: 18
d_call: TRBD2
clone_size: -
j_call: TRBJ2-2
v_call: TRBV5-6
cdr3_aa: CASSLGLAAYSNTGELFF
cdr3_nt: TGTGCCAGCAGCTTGGGGCTAGCGGCTTACTCGAACACCGGGGAGCTGTTTTTT

cdr3_length: 14
d_call: -
clone_size: -
j_call: TRBJ1-1
v_call: TRBV5-1
cdr3_aa: CASRHSDFLTEAFF
cdr3_nt: TGCGCCAGCAGGCACTCTGATTTTTTGACTGAAGCTTTCTTT

cdr3_length: 15
d_call: -
clone_size: once
j_call: TRBJ1-6
v_call: TRBV10-3
cdr3_aa: CAISPVQGWVSPLHF
cdr3_nt: TGTGCCATCAGCCCCGTACAGGGTTGGGTTTCACCCCTCCACTTT

cdr3_length: 21
d_call: -
clone_size: once
j_call: TRBJ2-4
v_call: TRBV5-1
cdr3_aa: CASSFPFVGEEIGTAKNIQYF
cdr3_nt: TGCGCCAGCAGCTTTCCATTTGTGGGTGAGGAAATAGGAACAGCCAAAAACATTCAGTACTTC

cdr3_length: 19
d_call: -
clone_size: -
j_call: TRBJ2-2
v_call: TRBV19
cdr3_aa: CASSIDFTPRAAPTGELFF
cdr3_nt: TGTGCCAGTAGTATAGATTTTACCCCACGGGCTGCGCCCACCGGGGAGCTGTTTTTT

cdr3_length: 18
d_call: TRBD2
clone_size: -
j_call: TRBJ2-5
v_call: TRBV5-4
cdr3_aa: CASSPGTSGRAWGETQYF
cdr3_nt: TGTGCCAGCAGCCCTGGGACTAGCGGGAGGGCCTGGGGGGAGACCCAGTACTTC

cdr3_length: 16
d_call: -
clone_size: -
j_call: TRBJ1-6
v_call: TRBV5-1
cdr3_aa: CASSLAVGHYNSPLHF
cdr3_nt: TGCGCCAGCAGCTTGGCCGTTGGACATTATAATTCACCCCTCCACTTT

cdr3_length: 16
d_call: -
clone_size: -
j_call: TRBJ1-2
v_call: TRBV7-2
cdr3_aa: CASSQGGGARLSGYTF
cdr3_nt: TGTGCCAGCAGCCAGGGCGGGGGTGCAAGGCTATCTGGCTACACCTTC

cdr3_length: 13
d_call: -
clone_size: -
j_call: TRBJ2-2
v_call: TRBV6-5
cdr3_aa: CASRQGGTGELFF
cdr3_nt: TGTGCCAGCCGACAGGGAGGCACCGGGGAGCTGTTTTTT

cdr3_length: 16
d_call: -
clone_size: once
j_call: TRBJ2-1
v_call: TRBV11-3
cdr3_aa: CASSLEGPPSYNEQFF
cdr3_nt: TGTGCCAGCAGCTTAGAGGGACCGCCGTCCTACAATGAGCAGTTCTTC

cdr3_length: 15
d_call: -
clone_size: -
j_call: TRBJ2-1
v_call: TRBV11-2
cdr3_aa: CASSLVGGVHNEQFF
cdr3_nt: TGTGCCAGCAGCTTGGTGGGGGGAGTACACAATGAGCAGTTCTTC

cdr3_length: 15
d_call: -
clone_size: -
j_call: TRBJ2-7
v_call: TRBV28
cdr3_aa: CASRHQGSPYYEQYF
cdr3_nt: TGTGCCAGCAGACACCAGGGGTCTCCTTATTACGAGCAGTACTTC

cdr3_length: 16
d_call: -
clone_size: few
j_call: TRBJ1-5
v_call: TRBV6-1
cdr3_aa: CASSEVFSTLNQPQHF
cdr3_nt: TGTGCCAGCAGTGAAGTCTTTTCAACCCTCAATCAGCCCCAGCATTTT

cdr3_length: 14
d_call: TRBD1
clone_size: -
j_call: TRBJ1-3
v_call: TRBV28
cdr3_aa: CASSLRTGGNTIYF
cdr3_nt: TGTGCCAGCAGTTTACGGACAGGTGGAAACACCATATATTTT

cdr3_length: 14
d_call: -
clone_size: -
j_call: TRBJ1-4
v_call: TRBV7-2
cdr3_aa: CASSPGFTNEKLFF
cdr3_nt: TGTGCCAGCAGCCCAGGTTTCACTAATGAAAAACTGTTTTTT

cdr3_length: 16
d_call: TRBD2
clone_size: once
j_call: TRBJ2-1
v_call: TRBV28
cdr3_aa: CASSATSGSSYNEQFF
cdr3_nt: TGTGCCAGCAGTGCGACTAGCGGGAGCTCCTACAATGAGCAGTTCTTC

cdr3_length: 15
d_call: TRBD2
clone_size: -
j_call: TRBJ2-3
v_call: TRBV6-1
cdr3_aa: CASGRRESGTDTQYF
cdr3_nt: TGTGCCAGCGGACGGCGGGAGTCAGGCACAGATACGCAGTATTTT

cdr3_length: 14
d_call: TRBD1
clone_size: -
j_call: TRBJ2-7
v_call: TRBV6-5
cdr3_aa: CASMRQGANFEQYF
cdr3_nt: TGTGCCAGCATGAGACAGGGGGCCAATTTCGAGCAGTACTTC

cdr3_length: 16
d_call: TRBD2
clone_size: -
j_call: TRBJ2-7
v_call: TRBV28
cdr3_aa: CASSSLAGSHSYEQYF
cdr3_nt: TGTGCCAGCAGTTCGTTAGCGGGCAGCCACTCCTACGAGCAGTACTTC